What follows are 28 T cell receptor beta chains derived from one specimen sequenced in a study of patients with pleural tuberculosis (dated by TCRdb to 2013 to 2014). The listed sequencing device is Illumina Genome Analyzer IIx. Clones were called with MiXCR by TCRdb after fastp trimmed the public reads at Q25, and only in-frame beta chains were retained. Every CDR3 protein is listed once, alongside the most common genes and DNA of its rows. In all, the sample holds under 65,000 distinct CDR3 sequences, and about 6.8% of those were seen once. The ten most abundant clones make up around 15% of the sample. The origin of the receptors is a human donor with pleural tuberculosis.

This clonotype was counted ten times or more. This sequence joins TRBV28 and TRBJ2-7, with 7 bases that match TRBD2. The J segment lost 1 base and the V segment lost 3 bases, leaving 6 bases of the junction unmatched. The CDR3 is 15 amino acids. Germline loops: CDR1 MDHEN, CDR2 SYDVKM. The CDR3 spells CASSFEAGRSYEQYF. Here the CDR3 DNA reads TGTGCCAGCAGTTTCGAAGCGGGACGATCCTACGAGCAGTACTTC.

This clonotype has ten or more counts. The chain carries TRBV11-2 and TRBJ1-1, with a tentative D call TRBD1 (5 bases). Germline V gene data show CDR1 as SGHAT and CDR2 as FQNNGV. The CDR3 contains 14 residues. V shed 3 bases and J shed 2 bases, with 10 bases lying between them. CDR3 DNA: TGTGCCAGCAGCTTCGGCGGGGGTAACACTGAAGCTTTCTTT. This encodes CASSFGGGNTEAFF.

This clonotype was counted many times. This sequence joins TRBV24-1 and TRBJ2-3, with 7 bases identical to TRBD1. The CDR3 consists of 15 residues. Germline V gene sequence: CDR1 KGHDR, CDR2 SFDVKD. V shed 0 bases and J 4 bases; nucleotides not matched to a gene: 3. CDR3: CATSDLQGDADTQYF. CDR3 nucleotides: TGTGCCACCAGTGATTTGCAGGGGGACGCAGATACGCAGTATTTT.

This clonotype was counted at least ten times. CDR3 sequence reads: CASSPQVGELFF. In nucleotides, the CDR3 is TGTGCCAGCAGTCCACAGGTCGGGGAGCTGTTTTTT. The V gene is TRBV27, the J gene TRBJ2-2, with D perhaps matching TRBD1 (5 bases). Germline V CDR1 and CDR2: MNHEY, SMNVEV (reference sequence). There are 12 residues in the CDR3. Trimming removed 5 bases from V and 7 bases from J, with 8 bases in between.

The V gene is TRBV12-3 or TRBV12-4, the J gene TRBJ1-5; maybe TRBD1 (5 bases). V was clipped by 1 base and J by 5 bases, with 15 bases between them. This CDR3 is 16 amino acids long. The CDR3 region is CASSLVRGLGHQPQHF. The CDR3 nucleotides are TGTGCCAGCAGTTTAGTAAGGGGCTTGGGGCATCAGCCCCAGCATTTT.

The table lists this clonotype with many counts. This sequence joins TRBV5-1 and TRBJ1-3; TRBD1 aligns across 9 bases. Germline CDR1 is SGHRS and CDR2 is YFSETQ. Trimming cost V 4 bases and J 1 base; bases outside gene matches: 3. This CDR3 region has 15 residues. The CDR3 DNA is TGCGCCAGCAGCGGGACAGGGACTTCTGGAAACACCATATATTTT. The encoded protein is CASSGTGTSGNTIYF.

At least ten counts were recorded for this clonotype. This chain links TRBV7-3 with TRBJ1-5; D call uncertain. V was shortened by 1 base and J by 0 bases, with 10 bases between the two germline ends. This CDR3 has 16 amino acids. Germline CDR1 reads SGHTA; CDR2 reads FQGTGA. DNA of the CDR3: TGTGCCAGCAGCTTAATCCCCCAATCTAGCAATCAGCCCCAGCATTTT. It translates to CASSLIPQSSNQPQHF.

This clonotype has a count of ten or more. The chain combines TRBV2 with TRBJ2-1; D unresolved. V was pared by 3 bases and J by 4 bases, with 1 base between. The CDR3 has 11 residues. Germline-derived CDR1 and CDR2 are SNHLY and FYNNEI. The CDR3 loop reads CASSEYNEQFF. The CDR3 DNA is TGTGCCAGCAGTGAGTACAATGAGCAGTTCTTC.

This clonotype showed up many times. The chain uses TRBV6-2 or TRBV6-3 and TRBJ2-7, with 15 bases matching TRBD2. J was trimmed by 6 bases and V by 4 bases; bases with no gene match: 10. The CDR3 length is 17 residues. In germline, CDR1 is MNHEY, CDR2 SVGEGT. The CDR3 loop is CASSSSSGLAGGPEQYV. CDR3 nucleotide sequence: TGTGCCAGCAGTTCCTCCTCGGGACTAGCGGGAGGACCCGAGCAGTACGTC.

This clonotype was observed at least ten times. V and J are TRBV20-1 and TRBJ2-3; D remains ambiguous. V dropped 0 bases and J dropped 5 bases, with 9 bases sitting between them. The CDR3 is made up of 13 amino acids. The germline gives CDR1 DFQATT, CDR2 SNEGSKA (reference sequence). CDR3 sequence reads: CSARDPPRDTQYF. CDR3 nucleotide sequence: TGCAGTGCTAGAGACCCCCCACGAGATACGCAGTATTTT.

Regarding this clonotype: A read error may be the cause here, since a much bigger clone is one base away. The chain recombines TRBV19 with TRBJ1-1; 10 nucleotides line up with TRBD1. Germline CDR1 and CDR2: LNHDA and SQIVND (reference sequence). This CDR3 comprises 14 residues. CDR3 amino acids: CASSIGQGATEASF. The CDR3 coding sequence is TGTGCCAGTAGTATAGGACAGGGGGCCACTGAAGCTTCCTTT.

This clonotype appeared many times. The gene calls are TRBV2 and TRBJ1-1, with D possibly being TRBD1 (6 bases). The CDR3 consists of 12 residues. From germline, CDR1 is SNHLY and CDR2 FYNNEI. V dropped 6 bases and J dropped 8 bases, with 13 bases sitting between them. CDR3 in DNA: TGTGCCAGCAGCGGGGACACCGGCGAAGCTTTCTTT. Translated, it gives CASSGDTGEAFF.

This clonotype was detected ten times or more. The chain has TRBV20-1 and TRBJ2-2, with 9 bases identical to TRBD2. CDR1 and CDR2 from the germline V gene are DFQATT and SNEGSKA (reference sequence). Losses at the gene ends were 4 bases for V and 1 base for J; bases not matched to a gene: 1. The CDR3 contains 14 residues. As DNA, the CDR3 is TGCAGTGCTAAACTAGCGGGGAACACCGGGGAGCTGTTTTTT. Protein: CSAKLAGNTGELFF.

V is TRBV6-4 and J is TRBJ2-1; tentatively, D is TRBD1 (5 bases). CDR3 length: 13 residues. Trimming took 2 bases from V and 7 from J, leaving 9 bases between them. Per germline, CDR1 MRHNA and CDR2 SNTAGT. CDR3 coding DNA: TGTGCCAGCAGTGACGTATCAGGGAATGAGCAGTTCTTC. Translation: CASSDVSGNEQFF.

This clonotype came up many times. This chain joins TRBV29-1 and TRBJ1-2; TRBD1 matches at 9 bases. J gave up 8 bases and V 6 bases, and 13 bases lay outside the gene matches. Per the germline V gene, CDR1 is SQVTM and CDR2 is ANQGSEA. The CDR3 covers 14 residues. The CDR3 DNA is TGCAGCGTGTACGTTACCGGGACAGGGAAGGGCTACACCTTC. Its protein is CSVYVTGTGKGYTF.

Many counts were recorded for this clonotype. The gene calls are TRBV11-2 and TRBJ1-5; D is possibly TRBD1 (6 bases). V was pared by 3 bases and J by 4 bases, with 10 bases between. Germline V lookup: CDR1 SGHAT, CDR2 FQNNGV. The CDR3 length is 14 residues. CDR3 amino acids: CASSLQDSNQPQHF. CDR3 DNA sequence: TGTGCCAGCAGCTTGCAGGACAGTAATCAGCCCCAGCATTTT.

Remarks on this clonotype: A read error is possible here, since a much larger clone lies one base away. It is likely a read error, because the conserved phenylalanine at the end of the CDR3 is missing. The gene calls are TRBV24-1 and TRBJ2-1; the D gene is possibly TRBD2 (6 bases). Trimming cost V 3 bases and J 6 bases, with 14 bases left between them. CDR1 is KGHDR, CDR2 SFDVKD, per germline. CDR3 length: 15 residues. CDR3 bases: TGTGCCACCAGTGATCCGGGGGTGTCTTCCAATGAGCAGTTCCTC. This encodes CATSDPGVSSNEQFL.

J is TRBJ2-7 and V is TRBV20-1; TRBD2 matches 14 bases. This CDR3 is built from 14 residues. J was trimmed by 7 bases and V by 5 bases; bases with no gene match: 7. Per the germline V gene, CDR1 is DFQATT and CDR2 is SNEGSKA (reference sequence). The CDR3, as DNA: TGCAGTGCTTCGGGACTAGCGGGAGTACGGGAGCAGTACTTC. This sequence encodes CSASGLAGVREQYF.

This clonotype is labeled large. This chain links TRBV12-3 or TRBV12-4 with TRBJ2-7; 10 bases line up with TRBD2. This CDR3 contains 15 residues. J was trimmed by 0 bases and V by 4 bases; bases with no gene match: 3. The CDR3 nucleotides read TGTGCCAGCAGTTCCGGGACTAGCGACTCCTACGAGCAGTACTTC. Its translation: CASSSGTSDSYEQYF.

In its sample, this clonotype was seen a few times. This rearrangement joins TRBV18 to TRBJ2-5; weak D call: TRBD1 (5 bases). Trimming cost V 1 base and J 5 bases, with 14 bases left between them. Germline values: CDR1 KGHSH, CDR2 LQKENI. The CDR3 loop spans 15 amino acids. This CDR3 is CASSPQGALRETQYF. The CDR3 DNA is TGTGCCAGCTCACCACAAGGGGCTCTGCGGGAGACCCAGTACTTC. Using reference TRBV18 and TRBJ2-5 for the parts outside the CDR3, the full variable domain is NAGVMQNPRHLVRRRGQEARLRCSPMKGHSHVYWYRQLPEEGLKFMVYLQKENIIDESGMPKERFSAEFPKEGPSILRIQQVVRGDSAAYFCASSPQGALRETQYFGPGTRLLVL.

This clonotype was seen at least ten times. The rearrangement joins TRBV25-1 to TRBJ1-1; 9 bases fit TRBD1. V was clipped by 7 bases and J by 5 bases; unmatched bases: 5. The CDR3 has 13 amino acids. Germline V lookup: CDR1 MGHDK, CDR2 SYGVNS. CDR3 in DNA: TGTGCCAGCATGACAGGGGGAGGAACTGAAGCTTTCTTT. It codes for CASMTGGGTEAFF.

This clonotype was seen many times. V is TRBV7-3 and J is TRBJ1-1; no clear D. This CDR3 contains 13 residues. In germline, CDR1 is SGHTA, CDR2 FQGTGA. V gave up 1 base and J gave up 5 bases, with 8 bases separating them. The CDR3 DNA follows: TGTGCCAGCAGCTTAAAGGTAGAAACTGAAGCTTTCTTT. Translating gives CASSLKVETEAFF. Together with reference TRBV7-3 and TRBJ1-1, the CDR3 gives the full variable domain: GAGVSQTPSNKVTEKGKYVELRCDPISGHTALYWYRQSLGQGPEFLIYFQGTGAADDSGLPNDRFFAVRPEGSVSTLKIQRTERGDSAVYLCASSLKVETEAFFGQGTRLTVV.

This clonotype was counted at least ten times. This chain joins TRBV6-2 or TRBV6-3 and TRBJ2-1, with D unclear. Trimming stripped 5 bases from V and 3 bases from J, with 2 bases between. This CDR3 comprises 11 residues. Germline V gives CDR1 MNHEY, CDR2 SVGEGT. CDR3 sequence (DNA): TGTGCCAGCAGTAACTACAATGAGCAGTTCTTC. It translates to CASSNYNEQFF.

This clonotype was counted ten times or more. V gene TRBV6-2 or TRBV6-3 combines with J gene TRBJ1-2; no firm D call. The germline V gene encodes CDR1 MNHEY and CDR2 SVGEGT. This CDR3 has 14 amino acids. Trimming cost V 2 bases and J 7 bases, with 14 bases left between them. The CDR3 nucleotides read TGTGCCAGCAGTTACCGGACCGAGGCGGGTGGCTACACCTTC. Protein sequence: CASSYRTEAGGYTF.

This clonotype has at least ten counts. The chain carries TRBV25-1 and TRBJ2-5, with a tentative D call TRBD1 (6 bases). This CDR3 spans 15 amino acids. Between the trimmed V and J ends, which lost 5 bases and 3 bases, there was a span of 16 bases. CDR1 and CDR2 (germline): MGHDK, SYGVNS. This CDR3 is CASSKVGQMKETQYF. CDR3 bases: TGTGCCAGCAGTAAAGTCGGACAGATGAAAGAGACCCAGTACTTC. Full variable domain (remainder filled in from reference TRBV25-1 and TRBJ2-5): EADIYQTPRYLVIGTGKKITLECSQTMGHDKMYWYQQDPGMELHLIHYSYGVNSTEKGDLSSESTVSRIRTEHFPLTLESARPSHTSQYLCASSKVGQMKETQYFGPGTRLLVL.

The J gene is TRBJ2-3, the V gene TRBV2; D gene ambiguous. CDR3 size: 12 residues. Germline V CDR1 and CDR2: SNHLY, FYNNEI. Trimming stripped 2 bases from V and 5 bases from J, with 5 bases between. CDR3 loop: CASSEQEDTQYF. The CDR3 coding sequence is TGTGCCAGCAGTGAACAGGAAGATACGCAGTATTTT.

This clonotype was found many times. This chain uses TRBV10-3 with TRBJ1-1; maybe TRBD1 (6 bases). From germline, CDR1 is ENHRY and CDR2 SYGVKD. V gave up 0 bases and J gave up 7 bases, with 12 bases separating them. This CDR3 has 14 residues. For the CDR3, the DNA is TGTGCCATCAGTGAGTCTTTGGGGGCTGGTGAAGCTTTCTTT. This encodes CAISESLGAGEAFF.

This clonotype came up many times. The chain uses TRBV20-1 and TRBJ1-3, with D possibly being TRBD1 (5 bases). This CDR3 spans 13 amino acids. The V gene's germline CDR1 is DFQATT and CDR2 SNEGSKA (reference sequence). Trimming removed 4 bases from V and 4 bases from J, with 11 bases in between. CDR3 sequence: CSAIQDIGNTIYF. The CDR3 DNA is TGCAGTGCTATTCAGGACATAGGAAACACCATATATTTT.